These T cell receptor beta chains were read from a single sample in a study of blood T cell repertoires in COVID-19. TCRdb's table, derived via immunoSEQ multiplex PCR, lists solely in-frame clones and lacks some. The profile shows about 120,000 clones, 70% to 85% of them singletons. Sequencing was done on a sample of peripheral blood. The receptors were gathered from a woman in her seventies with acute or convalescent COVID-19. The CDR3 runs from the conserved cysteine through the conserved F or W. Fields, in order: V gene, clone size, J gene, D gene, CDR3 DNA, CDR3 protein. A D gene is named only where the DNA matches it firmly. Part of the rows lack a size; the others show once, few, many or a class for expanded clones.

TRBV15	NA	TRBJ2-3	TRBD1	TGTGCCACCAGCAAGACCGGGACAGACACAGATACGCAGTATTTT	CATSKTGTDTDTQYF
TRBV4-3	NA	TRBJ2-1	NA	TGCGCCAGCAGCCAGACGACAGGCACCTACAATGAGCAGTTCTTC	CASSQTTGTYNEQFF
TRBV5-1	NA	TRBJ2-5	NA	TGCGCCAGCAGCTTGTCAGGGGGGCCCGGGGAGACCCAGTACTTC	CASSLSGGPGETQYF
TRBV5-4	NA	TRBJ2-3	NA	TGTGCCAGCAGCTTGAGTCAGGGGCGACATACGCAGTATTTT	CASSLSQGRHTQYF
TRBV11-3	few	TRBJ1-1	TRBD1	TGTGCCAGCAGCTTTGGACAGGGGCGAGGGAACACTGAAGCTTTCTTT	CASSFGQGRGNTEAFF
TRBV6-6	few	TRBJ1-4	NA	TGTGCCAGCAGTTACTCACAAGTCCTGTTTTTT	CASSYSQVLFF
TRBV6-5	NA	TRBJ2-7	NA	TGTGCCAGCAGGGATGGGACAACCGAGCAGTACTTC	CASRDGTTEQYF
TRBV5-1	once	TRBJ2-1	NA	TGCGCCAGCAGCTTTGGGGACAGGACGGGGGGTGAGCAGTTCTTC	CASSFGDRTGGEQFF
TRBV18	NA	TRBJ2-7	NA	TGTGCCAGCTCACCAAGGCAGACTTACGAGCAGTACTTC	CASSPRQTYEQYF
TRBV12-3/TRBV12-4	once	TRBJ2-1	NA	TGTGCCAGCAGTTTTACGAGGGACAATGAGCAGTTCTTC	CASSFTRDNEQFF
TRBV6-2/TRBV6-3	NA	TRBJ2-3	TRBD2	TGTGCCAGCAGTTCTAGCGGGGTCAGATCAGATACGCAGTATTTT	CASSSSGVRSDTQYF
TRBV7-9	NA	TRBJ1-1	TRBD1	TGTGCCAGCAGCTCGGGACAGGGGACGACCACTGAAGCTTTCTTT	CASSSGQGTTTEAFF
TRBV6-6	NA	TRBJ1-4	TRBD1	TGTGCCAGCAGCCGACAGGGGGCGGAAAAACTGTTTTTT	CASSRQGAEKLFF
TRBV5-4	NA	TRBJ2-3	TRBD2	TGTGCCAGCAGCCGAAGACTAGCGGGGGGCACAGATACGCAGTATTTT	CASSRRLAGGTDTQYF
TRBV18	NA	TRBJ1-6	NA	TGTGCCAGCTCACGGACTTTGGACGGGTCGTCACCCCTCCACTTT	CASSRTLDGSSPLHF
TRBV5-5	NA	TRBJ1-2	TRBD1	TGTGCCAGCAGCCTACAGGGGAACTATGGCTACACCTTC	CASSLQGNYGYTF
TRBV11-3	NA	TRBJ1-1	NA	TGTGCCAGCAGCTTGGAACAGTTGAACACTGAAGCTTTCTTT	CASSLEQLNTEAFF
TRBV19	NA	TRBJ1-1	TRBD1	TGTGCCAGTAGTATAGGGACAGGGGTTTACACTGAAGCTTTCTTT	CASSIGTGVYTEAFF
TRBV25-1	few	TRBJ2-5	TRBD1	TGTGCCAGCAGTGAATATATGGGAAGGGGGCTAGGTACGGAGACCCAGTACTTC	CASSEYMGRGLGTETQYF
TRBV19	NA	TRBJ1-5	TRBD1	TGTGCCAGTAGTGTCACCGGGACAGCGGGTTTTTTGGATCAGCCCCAGCATTTT	CASSVTGTAGFLDQPQHF
TRBV14	NA	TRBJ1-2	NA	TGTGCCAGCAGCCAAGTAGGGGTTACGGATGGCTACACCTTC	CASSQVGVTDGYTF
TRBV29-1	NA	TRBJ1-1	NA	TGCAGCGTAATTCTGACAGTCCCCACTGAAGCTTTCTTT	CSVILTVPTEAFF
TRBV10-3	NA	TRBJ1-1	NA	TGTGCCATCAGTGATGTATTGGGAGCGAACACTGAAGCTTTCTTT	CAISDVLGANTEAFF
TRBV7-3	NA	TRBJ1-1	TRBD1	TGTGCCAGCAGTAGGGGGCCGAACACTGAAGCTTTCTTT	CASSRGPNTEAFF
TRBV6-5	NA	TRBJ1-1	NA	TGTGCCAGCAGTACTCACAGGGACACTGAAGCTTTCTTT	CASSTHRDTEAFF
TRBV15	NA	TRBJ2-5	TRBD1	TGTGCCACCAGCAGAGAAGACAGGGGGGAGACCCAGTACTTC	CATSREDRGETQYF
TRBV28	NA	TRBJ1-4	NA	TGTGCCAGCAGTTTATGGGGCACCAATAATGAAAAACTGTTTTTT	CASSLWGTNNEKLFF
TRBV7-3	NA	TRBJ1-1	NA	TGTGCCAGCAGCCCGGACCCGGGGAGGGAAGCTTTCTTT	CASSPDPGREAFF
TRBV11-3	NA	TRBJ2-5	TRBD2	TGTGCCAGCAGCAAACACGTCGGGACTAGCGGGGGGGAGACCCAGTACTTC	CASSKHVGTSGGETQYF
TRBV9	NA	TRBJ1-2	TRBD1	TGTGCCAGCAGTCCAGACAGGGCCTCCTATGGCTACACCTTC	CASSPDRASYGYTF
TRBV2	NA	TRBJ1-2	NA	TGTGCCAGCAGTGAACGGGGGTATGGCTACACCTTC	CASSERGYGYTF
TRBV5-4	NA	TRBJ2-5	NA	TGTGCCAGCAGCTTGCCAGGCAGGGCCCAAGAGACCCAGTACTTC	CASSLPGRAQETQYF
TRBV9	few	TRBJ2-3	NA	TGTGCCAGCAGCACATGGACAGCTAGCACAGATACGCAGTATTTT	CASSTWTASTDTQYF
TRBV7-8	once	TRBJ2-6	NA	TGTGCCAGCAGCCCGTATACAGGTCCCGGGGCCAACGTCCTGACTTTC	CASSPYTGPGANVLTF
TRBV4-3	once	TRBJ2-3	TRBD1	TGCGCCAGCAGCCAAGCGGGACAGGGGACAGATACGCAGTATTTT	CASSQAGQGTDTQYF
TRBV12-3/TRBV12-4	NA	TRBJ1-1	NA	TGTGCCAGCAGTTTAAGCCTAGGCGGGGCTTTCTTT	CASSLSLGGAFF
TRBV5-1	once	TRBJ2-1	TRBD1	TGCGCCAGCAGCGGGACAGGGGCCTCCTACAATGAGCAGTTCTTC	CASSGTGASYNEQFF
TRBV4-3	NA	TRBJ1-3	NA	TGCGCCAGCAGCCAAAAGGTCAGGGGAAACACCATATATTTT	CASSQKVRGNTIYF
TRBV10-3	few	TRBJ1-4	NA	TGTGCCATCAGTGAAGACAGCGAAAAACTGTTTTTT	CAISEDSEKLFF
TRBV12-3/TRBV12-4	NA	TRBJ1-2	TRBD1	TGTGCCAGCAGTTTTCCAGGGGGCTCTGGCTACACCTTC	CASSFPGGSGYTF
TRBV21-1	NA	TRBJ1-2	NA	TGTGCCAGCAGCAAAGGGACAGATATACCCTATGGCTACACCTTC	CASSKGTDIPYGYTF
TRBV11-2	NA	TRBJ1-1	NA	TGTGCCAGCAGCTTAGAGGCCGAACTAGAAGCTTTCTTT	CASSLEAELEAFF
TRBV11-2	once	TRBJ1-2	NA	TGTGCCAGCAGCTTCCCCGGGGGGGTAAACTATGGCTACACCTTC	CASSFPGGVNYGYTF
TRBV7-9	NA	TRBJ1-1	NA	TGTGCCAGCAGCGGCGGGGCAACGAACACTGAAGCTTTCTTT	CASSGGATNTEAFF
TRBV2	few	TRBJ2-1	NA	TGTGCCAGCAGTCCAAGACTCGGGCAGTTCTTC	CASSPRLGQFF
TRBV2	NA	TRBJ1-2	TRBD1	TGTGCCAGCCGAGTTGGGACAGAGTATGGCTACACCTTC	CASRVGTEYGYTF
TRBV12-3/TRBV12-4	few	TRBJ2-3	NA	TGTGCCAGCAGTTTTTATTCTAGTAATCAGTATTTT	CASSFYSSNQYF
TRBV7-2	NA	TRBJ2-5	TRBD2	TGTGCCAGCAGCTTAGCGGGGGGGACAGAGACCCAGTACTTC	CASSLAGGTETQYF
TRBV14	NA	TRBJ2-1	NA	TGTGCCAGCAGCCAAGGCTTCAGTGAGCAGTTCTTC	CASSQGFSEQFF
TRBV5-1	NA	TRBJ1-1	TRBD1	TGCGCCAGCAGCCTAACTCAGGGGGCTGGGACTGAAGCTTTCTTT	CASSLTQGAGTEAFF
TRBV5-1	NA	TRBJ2-5	NA	TGCGCCAGCAGCAGAGACAGTTTCCAAGAGACCCAGTACTTC	CASSRDSFQETQYF
TRBV19	NA	TRBJ1-1	TRBD1	TGTGCCAGTAGTCCCCGGACAGGGGAGAAAACTGAAGCTTTCTTT	CASSPRTGEKTEAFF